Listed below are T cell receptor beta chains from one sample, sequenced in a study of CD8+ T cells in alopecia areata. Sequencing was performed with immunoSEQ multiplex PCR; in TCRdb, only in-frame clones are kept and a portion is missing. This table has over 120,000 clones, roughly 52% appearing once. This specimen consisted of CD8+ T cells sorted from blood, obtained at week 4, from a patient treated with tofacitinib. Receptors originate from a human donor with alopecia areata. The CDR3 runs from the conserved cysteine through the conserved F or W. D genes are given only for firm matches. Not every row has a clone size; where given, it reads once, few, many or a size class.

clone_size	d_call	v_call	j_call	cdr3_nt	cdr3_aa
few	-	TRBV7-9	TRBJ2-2	TGTGCCAGCAGCTTCGACGGGAACACCGGGGAGCTGTTTTTT	CASSFDGNTGELFF
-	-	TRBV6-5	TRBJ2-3	TGTGCCAGCAGTTACTCGACGGACACTGGAGATACGCAGTATTTT	CASSYSTDTGDTQYF
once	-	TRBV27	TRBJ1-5	TGTGCCAGCAGTTTGATCGGGGGATCAGGTCAGCCCCAGCATTTT	CASSLIGGSGQPQHF
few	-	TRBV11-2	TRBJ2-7	TGTGCCAGCAGCAGCTCGGAGGGGTATACCTACGAGCAGTACTTC	CASSSSEGYTYEQYF
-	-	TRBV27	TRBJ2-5	TGTGCCAGCAGTTTTTACCAGGGGTCAGGAGCCCAGTACTTC	CASSFYQGSGAQYF
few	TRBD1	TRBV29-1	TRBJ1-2	TGCAGCGTTGAAGAAAGGCAGGGGGCGAGTGGCTACACCTTC	CSVEERQGASGYTF
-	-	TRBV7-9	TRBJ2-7	TGTGCCAGCAGCCCTTCCGGACGGTCCCATGACTCCTACGAGCAGTACTTC	CASSPSGRSHDSYEQYF
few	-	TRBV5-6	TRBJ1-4	TGTGCCAGCAGCTTGGTTCGGGGGGAACTGTTTTTT	CASSLVRGELFF
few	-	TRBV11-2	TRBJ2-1	TGTGCCAGCAGCTTGGACTCAAATGAGCAGTTCTTC	CASSLDSNEQFF
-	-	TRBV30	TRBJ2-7	TGTGCCTGGAGTGTTAAGGTCCGGGTCCCCCTCAAGGACTTC	CAWSVKVRVPLKDF
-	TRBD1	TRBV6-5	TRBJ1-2	TGTGCCAGCAGTTATACAGGGGGCGACTATGGCTACACCTTC	CASSYTGGDYGYTF
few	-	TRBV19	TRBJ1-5	TGTGCCAGTAGTATCGGAGAAGAGCCCCAGCATTTT	CASSIGEEPQHF
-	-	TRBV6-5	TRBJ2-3	TGTGCCAGCAGTTACGCGGTGTCCGGCACAGATACGCAGTATTTT	CASSYAVSGTDTQYF
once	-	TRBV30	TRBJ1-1	TGTGCCTGGAGCCAAGAACAGGGCCCGAACACTGAAGCTTTCTTT	CAWSQEQGPNTEAFF
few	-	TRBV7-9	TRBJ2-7	TGTGCCAGCAGCTTAGCGCCGGGAAGTAACGAGCAGTACTTC	CASSLAPGSNEQYF
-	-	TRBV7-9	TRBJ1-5	TGTGCCAGCAGCCATACACGGTCGCCGGATCAGCCCCAGCATTTT	CASSHTRSPDQPQHF
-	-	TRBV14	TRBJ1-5	TGTGCCAGCAGCCTCGCAGGGGAATTTGCGCCCCAGCATTTT	CASSLAGEFAPQHF
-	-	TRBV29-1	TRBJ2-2	TGCAGCGTTGAATCCGTACGTACCGGGGAGCTGTTTTTT	CSVESVRTGELFF
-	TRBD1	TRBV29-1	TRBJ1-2	TGCAGCGTTGAGGGATCCGGGACAGGGGACGGCTACACCTTC	CSVEGSGTGDGYTF
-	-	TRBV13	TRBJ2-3	TGTGCCAGCAGCTCGCCGGGTAGCGAGATATCGGATACGCAGTATTTT	CASSSPGSEISDTQYF
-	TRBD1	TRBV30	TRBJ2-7	TGTGCCTGGAGCGTGGGACAGGGGCATGGGGAGCAGTACTTC	CAWSVGQGHGEQYF
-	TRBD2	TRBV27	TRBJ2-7	TGTGCCAGCAGAACCGGCGGGGGGGCAGCCTCCTACGAGCAGTACTTC	CASRTGGGAASYEQYF
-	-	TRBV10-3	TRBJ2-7	TGTGCCATCAGTGAACCGTTAGGGGCGCACTACGAGCAGTACTTC	CAISEPLGAHYEQYF
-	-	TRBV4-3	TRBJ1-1	TGCGCCAGCAGCCAACTCACGGGGGACACTGAAGCTTTCTTT	CASSQLTGDTEAFF
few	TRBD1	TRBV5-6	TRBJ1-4	TGTGCCAGCAGCACCGCAGGGGGCGCAACTAATGAAAAACTGTTTTTT	CASSTAGGATNEKLFF
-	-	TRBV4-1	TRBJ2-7	TGCGCCAGCAGCCAAGGGTCCGGTGATGGGTACGAGCAGTACTTC	CASSQGSGDGYEQYF
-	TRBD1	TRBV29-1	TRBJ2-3	TGCAGCGTTGAAGACCCTGAACTTGACAGGGGGGAGGCAGATACGCAGTATTTT	CSVEDPELDRGEADTQYF
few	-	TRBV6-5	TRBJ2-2	TGTGCCAGCAGACCCCAGAACACCGGGGAGCTGTTTTTT	CASRPQNTGELFF
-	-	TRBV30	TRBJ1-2	TGTGCCTGGAGTGTTGGTGAGGGCTATGGCTACACCTTC	CAWSVGEGYGYTF
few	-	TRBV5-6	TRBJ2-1	TGTGCCAGCAGCTCCGGACCTTTACAGCAGTTCTTC	CASSSGPLQQFF
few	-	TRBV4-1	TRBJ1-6	TGCGCCAGCAGCCAAGGGAGCCCTCACCACGATCCTTCACCCCTCCACTTT	CASSQGSPHHDPSPLHF
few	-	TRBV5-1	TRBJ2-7	TGCGCCAGCAGCCCCCAGTCCTCCTACGAGCAGTACTTC	CASSPQSSYEQYF
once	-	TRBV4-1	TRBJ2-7	TGCGCCAGCAGCCAAGGACCGACAGGCGCCTACGAGCAGTACTTC	CASSQGPTGAYEQYF
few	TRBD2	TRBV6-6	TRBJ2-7	TGTGCCAGCAGTTCCCCCGCAGCGGGGAGCTCCTACGAGCAGTACTTC	CASSSPAAGSSYEQYF
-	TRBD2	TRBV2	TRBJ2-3	TGTGCCAGCAGTTATAGCGGGGCGGCTAGCACAGATACGCAGTATTTT	CASSYSGAASTDTQYF
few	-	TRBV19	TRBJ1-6	TGTGCCAGTAGTTCCGCCGGGACTTCCTTCTATAATTCACCCCTCCACTTT	CASSSAGTSFYNSPLHF
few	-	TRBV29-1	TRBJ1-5	TGCAGCGTTGTTGGGGGGATCAATCAGCCCCAGCATTTT	CSVVGGINQPQHF
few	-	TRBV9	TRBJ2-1	TGTGCCAGCAGCGCCCCACAGGGGAGGAATGAGCAGTTCTTC	CASSAPQGRNEQFF
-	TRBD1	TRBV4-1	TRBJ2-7	TGCGCCAGCAGCCAAATTGGGACAGGGGGATACGAGCAGTACTTC	CASSQIGTGGYEQYF
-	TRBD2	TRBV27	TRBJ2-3	TGTGCCAGCAGTCCCCGGACTAGCGGGGGCACAGATACGCAGTATTTT	CASSPRTSGGTDTQYF
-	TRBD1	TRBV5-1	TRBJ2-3	TGCGCCAGCAGCTTAGACGTACAGGGGAGCACAGATACGCAGTATTTT	CASSLDVQGSTDTQYF
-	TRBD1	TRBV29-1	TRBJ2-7	TGCAGCGTTGAAGGGACAGGGGACGCTGAATACGAGCAGTACTTC	CSVEGTGDAEYEQYF
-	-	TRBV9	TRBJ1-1	TGTGCCAGCAGCGCTGAACAGGGATGGGACACTGAAGCTTTCTTT	CASSAEQGWDTEAFF
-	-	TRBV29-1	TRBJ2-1	TGCAGCGTTGAATCGGGGACTGAGCAGTTCTTC	CSVESGTEQFF
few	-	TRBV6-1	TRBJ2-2	TGTGCCAGCAGTGAAGCTAGCGGAAACACCGGGGAGCTGTTTTTT	CASSEASGNTGELFF
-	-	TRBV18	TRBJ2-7	TGTGCCAGCTCACCGACCCCCCCCTACGAGCAGTACTTC	CASSPTPPYEQYF
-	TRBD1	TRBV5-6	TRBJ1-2	TGTGCCAGCAGCTTAGCAGGGGGCGATGGCTACACCTTC	CASSLAGGDGYTF
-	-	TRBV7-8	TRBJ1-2	TGTGCCAGCAGCCCCGTTGGGTATGGGGCCGATGGCTACACCTTC	CASSPVGYGADGYTF
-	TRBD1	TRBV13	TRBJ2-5	TGTGCCAGCAGCTTCGGGACAGGGTGGGAGACCCAGTACTTC	CASSFGTGWETQYF
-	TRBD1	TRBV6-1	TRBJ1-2	TGTGCCAGCAGTGAAGGGACAGGGGGTGTCTATGGCTACACCTTC	CASSEGTGGVYGYTF
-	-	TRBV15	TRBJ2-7	TGTGCCACCAGCAGAGACCCAGCATCCGTTTACGAGCAGTACTTC	CATSRDPASVYEQYF
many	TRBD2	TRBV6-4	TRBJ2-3	TGTGCCAGCAGTGACTCGGCTAGCGGGGCCACAGATACGCAGTATTTT	CASSDSASGATDTQYF
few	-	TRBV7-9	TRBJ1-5	TGTGCCAGCAGCCCAGATGGCGGGGGTCAGCCCCAGCATTTT	CASSPDGGGQPQHF
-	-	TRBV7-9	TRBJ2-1	TGTGCCAGCAGCTTTGGGGGCTCCTACAATGAGCAGTTCTTC	CASSFGGSYNEQFF
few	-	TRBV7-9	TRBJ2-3	TGTGCCAGCAGCCCCGATGGGGGACGCGATACGCAGTATTTT	CASSPDGGRDTQYF
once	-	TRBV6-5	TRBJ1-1	TGTGCCAGCAGCCCTAGGGCGGAGTACACTGAAGCTTTCTTT	CASSPRAEYTEAFF
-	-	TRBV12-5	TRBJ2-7	TGTGCTAGTGGTTTGGGAGGGCATTCCGAGCAGTACTTC	CASGLGGHSEQYF
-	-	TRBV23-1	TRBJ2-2	TGCGCCAGCAGTCGATACGACAGACACAACACCGGGGAGCTGTTTTTT	CASSRYDRHNTGELFF
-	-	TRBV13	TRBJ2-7	TGTGCCAGCAGCTCCCTTGGGACGTCGTCCTACGAGCAGTACTTC	CASSSLGTSSYEQYF
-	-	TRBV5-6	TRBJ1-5	TGTGCCAGCAGCTTCCAGGCGGGAAATCAGCCCCAGCATTTT	CASSFQAGNQPQHF